The 30 T cell receptor beta chains below were found in one sample sequenced in a study of CD8 T cells in Susac syndrome. Random-hexamer reverse transcription was applied to roughly 0.5 to 1 ug RNA. TCRdb re-called the immunoSEQ multiplex PCR reads through MiXCR, storing one row per CDR3 protein. The data show roughly 180,000 distinct CDR3 sequences, over 85% seen once. The sample comprised CD4+ T cells from PBMCs. All receptors derive from a human donor in good health.

The chain is built from TRBV20-1 and TRBJ1-2; TRBD1 is a possible D gene (5 bases). This CDR3 contains 15 residues. V was pared by 1 base and J by 5 bases, with 17 bases between. Per the germline V gene, CDR1 is DFQATT and CDR2 is SNEGSKA (reference sequence). The CDR3 sequence: CSARVRDGLVYGYTF. The DNA for the CDR3 is TGCAGTGCTAGAGTCCGGGACGGATTAGTTTATGGCTACACCTTC.

This clonotype was seen more than once but under ten times. The rearrangement uses TRBV9 and TRBJ2-1; D may be TRBD1 (5 bases). V gave up 7 bases and J gave up 7 bases, with 15 bases separating them. The CDR3 runs 13 residues. Germline V CDR1 and CDR2: SGDLS, YYNGEE. CDR3 in DNA: TGTGCCAGCTCGAGACCGTCAGGGAATGAGCAGTTCTTC. Translated, it gives CASSRPSGNEQFF.

The gene calls are TRBV12-3 or TRBV12-4 and TRBJ2-1; D is ambiguous. V shed 5 bases and J shed 8 bases, with 13 bases lying between them. The CDR3 runs to 13 residues. The CDR3: CASSNRAIDEQFF. In DNA form, the CDR3 reads TGTGCCAGCAGTAACCGGGCCATAGATGAGCAGTTCTTC.

The V and J genes are TRBV24-1 and TRBJ2-2, with unresolved D. Germline assignment: CDR1 KGHDR and CDR2 SFDVKD. V lost 1 base and J lost 3, with 2 bases in between. CDR3 length: 13 amino acids. DNA for the CDR3: TGTGCCACCAGTGATTTTTACACCGGGGAGCTGTTTTTT. Amino acids: CATSDFYTGELFF.

This chain joins TRBV27 and TRBJ1-2; D perhaps matches TRBD1 (5 bases). The germline V and J ends were trimmed by 2 bases and 5 bases, with 9 bases remaining between them. CDR3 size: 13 residues. Germline CDR1 and CDR2: MNHEY and SMNVEV (reference sequence). CDR3 coding DNA: TGTGCCAGCAGTTTAAAGGGGTGGTATGGCTACACCTTC. Its translation is CASSLKGWYGYTF.

This chain joins TRBV3-1 and TRBJ2-1, with TRBD2 as a possible D gene (5 bases). V shed 0 bases and J shed 8 bases, with 14 bases lying between them. Germline CDR1 and CDR2: LGHDT and YNNKEL (reference sequence). The CDR3 runs 15 residues. The CDR3 nucleotides are TGTGCCAGCAGCCAAGATGGTCGGGGTAGGGATGAGCAGTTCTTC. This codes for CASSQDGRGRDEQFF.

The chain recombines TRBV5-1 with TRBJ1-5; D perhaps matches TRBD1 (5 bases). The CDR3 totals 14 residues. Germline values: CDR1 SGHRS, CDR2 YFSETQ. Trimming cost V 3 bases and J 3 bases, with 10 bases left between them. The CDR3 bases are TGCGCCAGCAGCTGGGACGGCCTCAATCAGCCCCAGCATTTT. Translating it yields CASSWDGLNQPQHF.

The rearrangement joins TRBV29-1 to TRBJ2-3, with D maybe TRBD1 (6 bases). CDR3 length equals 16 residues. Germline CDR1 SQVTM, CDR2 ANQGSEA. Trimming stripped 5 bases from V and 3 bases from J, with 21 bases between. The CDR3 coding sequence is TGCAGCGTTATGACGACAGGCCGGAAAAAAACAGATACGCAGTATTTT. Translated, it gives CSVMTTGRKKTDTQYF.

V usage is TRBV3-1 and J usage is TRBJ2-7; D might be TRBD1 (6 bases). Germline V CDR1 and CDR2: LGHDT, YNNKEL (reference sequence). V shed 0 bases and J shed 2 bases, with 14 bases lying between them. The CDR3 loop spans 16 amino acids. The CDR3 DNA follows: TGTGCCAGCAGCCAAGAGTATGGGGGCAGGCCCTACGAGCAGTACTTC. It is translated as CASSQEYGGRPYEQYF.

The V call is TRBV21-1, the J call TRBJ2-4; the table's D gene call, TRBD1, was not cross checked with the DNA. TRBV21-1 counts as a pseudogene. The CDR3 is 20 amino acids. CDR3 sequence reads: CASSLFLGQERVRVKNIQYF. The CDR3 DNA reads as TGTGCCAGCAGCCTCTTCCTGGGACAGGAGAGAGTTCGAGTCAAAAACATTCAGTACTTC.

The chain has TRBV20-1 and TRBJ1-2; D perhaps matches TRBD1 (6 bases). Germline values: CDR1 DFQATT, CDR2 SNEGSKA (reference sequence). V was trimmed by 6 bases and J by 5 bases, leaving 13 bases between them. The CDR3 spans 12 residues. The DNA for the CDR3 is TGCAGTGCAGAATGGACAGCTTATGGCTACACCTTC. The encoded protein is CSAEWTAYGYTF.

The V call is TRBV2, the J call TRBJ2-5; TRBD2 agrees at 11 bases. This CDR3 has 15 amino acids. Germline CDR1 reads SNHLY; CDR2 reads FYNNEI. J was trimmed by 7 bases and V by 7 bases; bases with no gene match: 11. The CDR3 here is CASNPQTSGIGTQYF. In nucleotides, the CDR3 is TGTGCCAGCAATCCGCAGACTAGCGGGATTGGGACCCAGTACTTC. The full variable domain, in which reference TRBV2 and TRBJ2-5 provide the parts outside the CDR3, is EPEVTQTPSHQVTQMGQEVILRCVPISNHLYFYWYRQILGQKVEFLVSFYNNEISEKSEIFDDQFSVERPDGSNFTLKIRSTKLEDSAMYFCASNPQTSGIGTQYFGPGTRLLVL.

The sample holds one count of this clonotype. The chain joins TRBV4-2 to TRBJ2-4; D may be TRBD1 (5 bases). The CDR3 is made up of 16 amino acids. Germline-derived CDR1 and CDR2 are LGHNA and YNFKEQ. Trimming removed 1 base from V and 3 bases from J, with 13 bases in between. The CDR3 sequence is CASSQGDSLDKNIQYF. The CDR3, as DNA: TGTGCCAGCAGCCAAGGAGACAGTTTGGACAAAAACATTCAGTACTTC.

The V and J genes are TRBV9 and TRBJ2-1; no definite D call. Between the trimmed V and J ends, which lost 0 bases and 10 bases, there was a span of 11 bases. This CDR3 comprises 13 residues. Germline V gene data show CDR1 as SGDLS and CDR2 as YYNGEE. The CDR3, as DNA: TGTGCCAGCAGCGTAGAAAATTTCGGAGAGCAGTTCTTC. Protein: CASSVENFGEQFF.

This chain joins TRBV12-3 or TRBV12-4 and TRBJ2-1; 8 nucleotides line up with TRBD1. The V and J ends lost 7 bases and 6 bases, in that order; junction bases with no gene match: 8. This CDR3 comprises 14 residues. CDR3 sequence (DNA): TGTGCCAGCACCCTAGGACAGGGCCTCAATGAGCAGTTCTTC. Translating gives CASTLGQGLNEQFF.

The V gene is TRBV6-5, the J gene TRBJ2-7; D ambiguous. Looked up from germline, CDR1 is MNHEY and CDR2 is SVGAGI. Trimming stripped 7 bases from V and 3 bases from J, with 10 bases between. The CDR3 runs to 12 residues. Here the CDR3 reads CASIGPFYEQYF. The CDR3 DNA reads as TGTGCCAGCATCGGGCCTTTCTACGAGCAGTACTTC.

V usage is TRBV20-1 and J usage is TRBJ2-3, with D possibly being TRBD2 (5 bases). This CDR3 contains 14 residues. Germline loops: CDR1 DFQATT, CDR2 SNEGSKA (reference sequence). With 1 base removed from V and 4 bases from J, the gap between germline ends came to 12 bases. The CDR3 nucleotides read TGCAGTGCTAGAGTCCTCCTGGGAGCAGATACGCAGTATTTT. This gives the protein CSARVLLGADTQYF.

This clonotype was detected only once. The junction departs from germline at one end; a sequencing error may be responsible. The chain is built from TRBV29-1 and TRBJ2-7, with D unclear. Germline V CDR1 and CDR2: SQVTM, ANQGSEA. The CDR3 runs to 14 residues. The CDR3 loop is CSVERTLTSSEQYF. The CDR3 DNA reads as TGCAGCGTTGAACGGACGTTAACCTCCTCCGAGCAGTACTTC.

The chain carries TRBV27 and TRBJ1-4; 10 positions agree with TRBD1. The CDR3 consists of 14 residues. Looked up from germline, CDR1 is MNHEY and CDR2 is SMNVEV (reference sequence). The J segment lost 8 bases and the V segment lost 3 bases, leaving 3 bases of the junction unmatched. Written as DNA, the CDR3 is TGTGCCAGCAGTTTGACAGGGGGCGAAGAAAAACTGTTTTTT. Translated: CASSLTGGEEKLFF.

The chain recombines TRBV20-1 with TRBJ2-1; 7 bases fit TRBD2. The length of the CDR3 is 14 residues. The germline V gene has CDR1 DFQATT and CDR2 SNEGSKA (reference sequence). Written as DNA, the CDR3 is TGCGCACTACCAGGACTAGGTGGTTCTGGTGAGCAGTTCTTC. The encoded protein is CALPGLGGSGEQFF.

The V call is TRBV2, the J call TRBJ2-1; TRBD1 aligns across 9 bases. This CDR3 contains 15 residues. With 8 bases clipped from V and 0 bases from J, the junction kept 5 bases outside the gene matches. Germline CDR1 and CDR2: SNHLY and FYNNEI. CDR3 protein: CASGGDRDSYNEQFF. The CDR3 DNA reads TGTGCCAGCGGAGGGGACAGGGACTCCTACAATGAGCAGTTCTTC. The variable domain in full, completed from reference TRBV2 and TRBJ2-1, reads EPEVTQTPSHQVTQMGQEVILRCVPISNHLYFYWYRQILGQKVEFLVSFYNNEISEKSEIFDDQFSVERPDGSNFTLKIRSTKLEDSAMYFCASGGDRDSYNEQFFGPGTRLTVL.

This sequence joins TRBV20-1 and TRBJ2-1; 8 bases map to TRBD2. J lost 7 bases, V lost 3 bases, and 2 bases had no gene match. Looked up from germline, CDR1 is DFQATT and CDR2 is SNEGSKA (reference sequence). The CDR3 runs 12 residues. The DNA of the CDR3 is TGCAGTGCTAGGGGGACTAGGAATGAGCAGTTCTTC. This codes for CSARGTRNEQFF.

This chain joins TRBV28 and TRBJ2-7; 10 bases fit TRBD2. The CDR3 covers 15 residues. In germline, CDR1 is MDHEN, CDR2 SYDVKM. V dropped 5 bases and J dropped 6; count of bases not matched to a gene: 10. The CDR3 sequence: CASSVPAGGPSEQYF. In nucleotides, the CDR3 is TGTGCCAGCAGTGTCCCAGCGGGAGGGCCCTCCGAGCAGTACTTC.

The chain joins TRBV29-1 to TRBJ2-1; D may be TRBD2 (5 bases). V was clipped by 5 bases and J by 0 bases, with 8 bases between them. The CDR3 spans 13 residues. Per germline, CDR1 SQVTM and CDR2 ANQGSEA. The CDR3 region is CSVTGNSYNEQFF. Here the CDR3 DNA reads TGCAGCGTTACCGGGAACTCCTACAATGAGCAGTTCTTC.

The gene calls are TRBV20-1 and TRBJ2-7, with D perhaps matching TRBD2 (7 bases). V was clipped by 0 bases and J by 7 bases, with 16 bases between them. Germline V gene lookup returns CDR1 DFQATT and CDR2 SNEGSKA (reference sequence). This CDR3 contains 14 residues. The CDR3 sequence is CSARDVGRGGEQYF. The DNA for the CDR3 is TGCAGTGCTAGAGATGTGGGCAGGGGAGGGGAGCAGTACTTC.

V usage is TRBV12-3 or TRBV12-4 and J usage is TRBJ1-2; 7 nucleotides line up with TRBD1. V was pared by 5 bases and J by 4 bases, with 4 bases of the junction left unmatched. The CDR3 runs 13 residues. CDR3 sequence: CASSRDSVYGYTF. CDR3 coding DNA: TGTGCCAGCAGTCGGGACAGCGTCTATGGCTACACCTTC.

This rearrangement joins TRBV6-5 to TRBJ2-2; possible D gene TRBD2, 7 bases. The germline V and J ends were trimmed by 8 bases and 6 bases, with 16 bases remaining between them. Germline V CDR1 and CDR2: MNHEY, SVGAGI. The CDR3 is made up of 14 amino acids. CDR3 residues: CASRPGGRAGELFF. DNA of the CDR3: TGTGCCAGCCGCCCCGGGGGGCGGGCCGGGGAGCTGTTTTTT.

The CDR3 nucleotides are TGTGCCAGCAGCTTGACGCCGAACACTGAAGCTTTCTTT. As protein: CASSLTPNTEAFF. The V call is TRBV7-2, the J call TRBJ1-1; D gene ambiguous. V gave up 3 bases and J gave up 1 base, with 6 bases separating them. The length of the CDR3 is 13 residues. Germline V CDR1 and CDR2: SGHTA, FQGNSA.

The V call is TRBV7-2, the J call TRBJ2-3; D possibly matches TRBD1 or TRBD2 (6 bases each). Per germline, CDR1 SGHTA and CDR2 FQGNSA. The CDR3 runs to 14 residues. Trimming removed 7 bases at V and 0 bases at J, with 11 bases between. The CDR3 region has the DNA TGTGCCAGCACCGGGGGCGGGAGCACAGATACGCAGTATTTT. Its protein is CASTGGGSTDTQYF. The full variable domain, completed using reference TRBV7-2 and TRBJ2-3, is GAGVSQSPSNKVTEKGKDVELRCDPISGHTALYWYRQSLGQGLEFLIYFQGNSAPDKSGLPSDRFSAERTGGSVSTLTIQRTQQEDSAVYLCASTGGGSTDTQYFGPGTRLTVL.

To note about this clonotype: At one end, the junction sequence differs from germline, possibly due to a read error. The chain combines TRBV12-3 or TRBV12-4 with TRBJ2-1, with D possibly matching TRBD2 (6 bases). The CDR3 is 8 residues long. DNA for the CDR3: TGTGCCAGCCGACGGGGGATCTTC. Protein: CASRRGIF.